This T cell receptor (beta chain) was sequenced in a study of PD-1 blockade in classical Hodgkin lymphoma. Profiled with immunoSEQ multiplex PCR; TCRdb holds only in-frame clones, not every one. The sample consists of about 97,000 clones, over 80% of them appearing once. Every single patient, without exception, relapsed after autologous stem cell transplantation, and brentuximab vedotin exposure varied. V lost 3 bases, J lost 1 base, and 5 bases stayed unmatched. This CDR3 has 17 amino acids. Germline CDR1 MGHRA, CDR2 YSYEKL. The source is a human donor with classical Hodgkin lymphoma. The chain employs TRBV4-1 and TRBJ2-5; the match to TRBD2 covers 13 bases. Sequenced here: peripheral blood mononuclear cells (PBMCs), sampled at baseline. The CDR3 protein is CASSQQGLAGTQETQYF. The CDR3 coding sequence is TGCGCCAGCAGCCAGCAGGGACTAGCGGGAACCCAAGAGACCCAGTACTTC.